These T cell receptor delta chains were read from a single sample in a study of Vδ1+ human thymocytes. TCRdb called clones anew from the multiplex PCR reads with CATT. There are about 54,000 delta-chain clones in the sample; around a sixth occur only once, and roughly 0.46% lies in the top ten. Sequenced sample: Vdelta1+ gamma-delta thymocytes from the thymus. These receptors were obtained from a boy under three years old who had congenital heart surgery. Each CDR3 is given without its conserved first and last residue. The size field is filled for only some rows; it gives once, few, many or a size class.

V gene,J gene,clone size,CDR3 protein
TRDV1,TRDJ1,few,ALGERLLWGIRGSKTDKLI
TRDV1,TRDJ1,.,ALGEWVHLSHQLWDSHTDKLI
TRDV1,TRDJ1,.,ALGHNGGYVPLYTDKLI
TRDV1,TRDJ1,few,ALGTRRGGHTDKLI
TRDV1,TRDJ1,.,ALGEPEGIHGLTDKLI
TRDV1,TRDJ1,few,ALGERWLLQHWGIRYTDKLI
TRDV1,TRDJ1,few,ALGECPMPLIRCASEYTDKLI
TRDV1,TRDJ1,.,ALGEGGSTDKLI
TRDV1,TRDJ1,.,ALGELSRPVKTELPGGYLQYTDKLI
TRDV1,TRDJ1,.,ALGERLLGDTAYTDKLI
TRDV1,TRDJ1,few,ALGETSPSYVRKYWGILTDKLI
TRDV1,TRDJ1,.,ALGGTTMGDTGDKLI
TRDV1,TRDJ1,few,ALGPKPGTDKLI
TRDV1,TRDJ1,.,ALGELQTPLVLGRWFNTDKLI
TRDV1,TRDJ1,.,ALGELRSLVLGHTDKLI
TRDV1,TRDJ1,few,ALGEALVACLLGKGTDKLI
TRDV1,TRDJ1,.,ALGKRLPGWGPCTDKLI
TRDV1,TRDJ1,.,ALGEPSFLPLRDDKLI
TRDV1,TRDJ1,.,ALGDTRTGGYCYSDKLI
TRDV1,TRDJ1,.,ALGELITGYKLI
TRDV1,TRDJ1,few,ALGETPYLLPIGSGSTDKLI
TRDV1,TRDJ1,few,ALGEVHPSTTGVRLYTDKLI
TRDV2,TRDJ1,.,ACAIPYTDKLI
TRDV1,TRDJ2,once,ALGELNLPKGLTAQLF
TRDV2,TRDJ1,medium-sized,ACGVDKLI
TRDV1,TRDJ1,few,ALGEPPFLRLGEGYTDKLI
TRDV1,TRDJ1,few,ALGELVKLYTDKLI
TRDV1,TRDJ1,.,ALGDWGIPFMYTDKLI
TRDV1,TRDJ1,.,ALGERLPTLLGDTGPDKLI
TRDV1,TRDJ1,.,ALGEITTFLPLLTGGTGYTDKLI
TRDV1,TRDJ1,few,ALGDNRGPNWGILTLDTDKLI
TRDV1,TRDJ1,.,ALGELKSRLKGGYAKLI
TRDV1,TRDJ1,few,ALGDHRGMGDTRRTDKLI